One sample yielded the 23 T cell receptor beta chains listed below, sequenced in a study of T cells after yellow fever vaccination. In TCRdb, the 5' RACE reads were re-called with MiXCR into one record per CDR3 protein. This table holds around 60,000 distinct CDR3 sequences, 5.5% to 6% found once. Sequences were derived from PBMCs, either bulk or a sorted T-cell subset (CD4+, CD8+, memory, or dextramer-sorted; not recorded which), sampled on the day of the yellow fever booster vaccination. All receptors come from a man aged 18-30 years who received the YFV17D yellow fever vaccine.

This clonotype was observed many times. This chain uses TRBV10-3 with TRBJ2-5; no definite D call. Trimming took 0 bases from V and 5 from J, leaving 13 bases between them. Germline assignment: CDR1 ENHRY and CDR2 SYGVKD. This CDR3 comprises 15 residues. CDR3 region: CAISESGRAVETQYF. In DNA, the CDR3 is TGTGCCATCAGTGAGTCAGGCCGGGCCGTCGAGACCCAGTACTTC.

The sample holds a few counts of this clonotype. The rearrangement uses TRBV4-1 and TRBJ1-5; 8 bases align to TRBD1. The CDR3 loop spans 15 amino acids. The germline gives CDR1 MGHRA, CDR2 YSYEKL. V shed 3 bases, J shed 6 bases, and the junction held 7 bases outside the gene matches. CDR3 bases: TGCGCCAGCAGCCAGGTCGACAGGGGAGCTCAGCCCCAGCATTTT. Protein product: CASSQVDRGAQPQHF.

The sample holds a few counts of this clonotype. The chain carries TRBV4-1 and TRBJ1-2; maybe TRBD1 (5 bases). The CDR3 has 15 amino acids. The germline V gene has CDR1 MGHRA and CDR2 YSYEKL. Trimming removed 1 base at V and 6 bases at J, with 15 bases between. The CDR3 DNA follows: TGCGCCAGCAGCCAAGCAGCCGCGGGGCGCGATGGCTACACCTTC. Encoded protein: CASSQAAAGRDGYTF.

In this sample, this clonotype turned up many times. This chain connects TRBV11-3 to TRBJ2-2, with D hard to call. Trimming shortened V by 10 bases and J by 7 bases, and 7 bases separated the two germline ends. The CDR3 spans 10 residues. The germline gives CDR1 SGHNT, CDR2 YENEEA. The CDR3 sequence is CANYGGELFF. The CDR3 coding sequence is TGTGCCAACTACGGCGGGGAGCTGTTTTTT.

Many counts were recorded for this clonotype. The chain recombines TRBV12-3 or TRBV12-4 with TRBJ2-7, with D perhaps TRBD2 (6 bases). This CDR3 has 13 residues. V was clipped by 5 bases and J by 2 bases, with 10 bases between them. DNA of the CDR3: TGTGCCAGCAGTCCTGCGGGGACCTACGAGCAGTACTTC. Amino acid sequence: CASSPAGTYEQYF.

The chain couples TRBV9 to TRBJ2-5, with 14 bases lining up with TRBD2. V lost 2 bases to trimming and J lost 5 bases; unmatched junction nucleotides: 8. From germline, CDR1 is SGDLS and CDR2 YYNGEE. This CDR3 has 17 residues. CDR3 protein: CASSVGLAGASYETQYF. The CDR3 DNA is TGTGCCAGCAGCGTGGGACTAGCGGGGGCCTCTTACGAGACCCAGTACTTC.

This clonotype was seen more than once but under ten times. The chain combines TRBV6-5 with TRBJ2-5; D possibly uses TRBD1 or TRBD2 (6 bases each). CDR1 is MNHEY and CDR2 is SVGAGI in the germline V gene. Trimming pared 2 bases from V and 4 bases from J, leaving 11 bases between. The CDR3 contains 14 residues. Here the CDR3 DNA reads TGTGCCAGCAGTTACAGGGGGGCGGGAGAGACCCAGTACTTC. It yields the protein CASSYRGAGETQYF.

This clonotype was seen a few times. V and J are TRBV15 and TRBJ1-5; D remains ambiguous. CDR1 is LNHNV, CDR2 YYDKDF, per germline (reference sequence). The CDR3 extends over 16 amino acids. V was cut by 1 base and J by 7 bases, with 17 bases left in between. CDR3: CATSRAPDPSEQPQHF. The CDR3 nucleotides read TGTGCCACCAGCAGAGCTCCCGACCCGTCCGAACAGCCCCAGCATTTT.

This clonotype was counted ten times or more. The V gene is TRBV10-2, the J gene TRBJ2-3; 11 positions agree with TRBD2. V lost 8 bases, J lost 2 bases, and 9 bases stayed unmatched. CDR3 size: 16 residues. Germline V gene lookup returns CDR1 WSHSY and CDR2 SAAADI. CDR3 loop: CASFSGTSGSTDTQYF. The CDR3 nucleotides are TGCGCCAGCTTTTCCGGGACTAGCGGATCCACAGATACGCAGTATTTT.

As DNA, the CDR3 is TGTGCCAGCAGTGCCCGGGACAGGGGCTTCCACGAGCAGTACTTC. Protein sequence: CASSARDRGFHEQYF. V usage is TRBV6-5 and J usage is TRBJ2-7; 10 bases are a match to TRBD1. This CDR3 region has 15 residues. Germline-derived CDR1 and CDR2 are MNHEY and SVGAGI. The V segment lost 5 bases and the J segment 5 bases; nucleotides outside the gene matches: 9.

This clonotype was observed a few times. The chain couples TRBV11-2 to TRBJ1-2; the D gene is possibly TRBD1 (6 bases). Germline V CDR1 and CDR2: SGHAT, FQNNGV. The CDR3 runs to 13 residues. The V end was cut by 4 bases, the J end by 6 bases, with 12 bases between. The CDR3 nucleotides are TGTGCCAGCAGCTCCCTGGGGGCCAATGGCTACACCTTC. Protein sequence: CASSSLGANGYTF.

This clonotype was detected many times. The chain links TRBV7-6 to TRBJ2-1; 11 bases are a match to TRBD1. The V segment lost 5 bases and the J segment 6 bases; nucleotides outside the gene matches: 6. CDR1 is SGHVS and CDR2 is FNYEAQ in the germline V gene. The CDR3 spans 15 residues. The CDR3 loop is CASSLGQGAGNEQFF. DNA of the CDR3: TGTGCCAGCAGCCTCGGACAGGGGGCTGGCAATGAGCAGTTCTTC. Using reference TRBV7-6 and TRBJ2-1 for the parts outside the CDR3, the full variable domain is GAGVSQSPRYKVTKRGQDVALRCDPISGHVSLYWYRQALGQGPEFLTYFNYEAQQDKSGLPNDRFSAERPEGSISTLTIQRTEQRDSAMYRCASSLGQGAGNEQFFGPGTRLTVL.

The chain links TRBV20-1 to TRBJ2-3; TRBD2 might be the D (5 bases). With 6 bases removed from V and 1 base from J, the gap between germline ends came to 17 bases. The germline gives CDR1 DFQATT, CDR2 SNEGSKA (reference sequence). The CDR3 has 15 residues. The CDR3 sequence: CSAGRTGIRTDTQYF. CDR3 in DNA: TGCAGTGCAGGCCGGACTGGGATTCGCACAGATACGCAGTATTTT.

At least ten counts were recorded for this clonotype. This chain joins TRBV7-2 and TRBJ2-2; the D gene is possibly TRBD1 (5 bases). Trimming pared 2 bases from V and 0 bases from J, leaving 10 bases between. Germline CDR1 is SGHTA and CDR2 is FQGNSA. The CDR3 runs 16 residues. The DNA for the CDR3 is TGTGCCAGCAGCTTAAACAGGAGAACGAACACCGGGGAGCTGTTTTTT. Protein: CASSLNRRTNTGELFF.

This clonotype was seen at least ten times. The V gene is TRBV7-2, the J gene TRBJ2-2, with D unclear. Germline CDR1 SGHTA, CDR2 FQGNSA. Trimming removed 3 bases from V and 0 bases from J, with 8 bases in between. This CDR3 comprises 15 residues. CDR3 sequence: CASSFGSSNTGELFF. CDR3 sequence (DNA): TGTGCCAGCAGCTTCGGCAGCTCGAACACCGGGGAGCTGTTTTTT.

There are a few counts of this clonotype. The chain combines TRBV7-9 with TRBJ1-5; no reliable D call. The CDR3 loop spans 15 amino acids. The ends were cut back, 2 bases at V and 1 base at J, with 9 bases in the middle. Germline CDR1 reads SEHNR; CDR2 reads FQNEAQ (reference sequence). CDR3 nucleotides: TGTGCCAGCAGCTTATCGGGCCTAAGCAATCAGCCCCAGCATTTT. Amino acid sequence: CASSLSGLSNQPQHF.

About this clonotype: A much bigger clone sits one base away, suggesting this may be a read error. The rearrangement uses TRBV4-1 and TRBJ2-7; D possibly matches TRBD1 or TRBD2 (5 bases each). Germline V CDR1 and CDR2: MGHRA, YSYEKL. The length of the CDR3 is 16 residues. With 4 bases removed from V and 4 bases from J, the gap between germline ends came to 20 bases. The CDR3 loop reads CASSLNLAAGRYEQYF. In DNA form, the CDR3 reads TGCGCCAGCAGCCTAAATCTCGCGGCAGGGAGATACGAGCAGTACTTC.

This clonotype was counted at least ten times. The chain combines TRBV4-3 with TRBJ1-4; 8 bases map to TRBD1. Germline V gives CDR1 LGHNA, CDR2 YSLEER. The length of the CDR3 is 15 residues. Trimming took 3 bases from V and 1 from J; bases not matched to a gene: 1. CDR3 coding DNA: TGCGCCAGCAGCCACGGACAGGGAACTAATGAAAAACTGTTTTTT. It yields the protein CASSHGQGTNEKLFF.

This clonotype occurred many times. The chain is built from TRBV6-5 and TRBJ1-4; tentative D call: TRBD1 (5 bases). Germline CDR1 MNHEY, CDR2 SVGAGI. Deletions cut 0 bases from V and 2 bases from J, with 10 bases between. This CDR3 has 16 residues. The CDR3 loop reads CASSYSNWGTNEKLFF. For the CDR3, the DNA is TGTGCCAGCAGTTACTCGAACTGGGGGACTAATGAAAAACTGTTTTTT.

This clonotype was found a few times. V usage is TRBV10-3 and J usage is TRBJ2-7, with 7 bases aligning to TRBD2. The J segment lost 7 bases and the V segment lost 4 bases, leaving 13 bases of the junction unmatched. The CDR3 is 15 residues long. Germline V gene data show CDR1 as ENHRY and CDR2 as SYGVKD. DNA of the CDR3: TGTGCCATCAGTGGATTTCAAGCGGGGACGGAGGAGCAGTACGTC. It encodes CAISGFQAGTEEQYV.

V is TRBV10-3 and J is TRBJ1-1, with 7 bases identical to TRBD1. The CDR3 consists of 14 residues. CDR1 ENHRY and CDR2 SYGVKD come from the germline V gene. Trimming cost V 6 bases and J 1 base; bases outside gene matches: 5. The DNA for the CDR3 is TGTGCCATCAGCCAGGGACAGTCGAACACTGAAGCTTTCTTT. Amino acid sequence: CAISQGQSNTEAFF.

The chain couples TRBV6-2 or TRBV6-3 to TRBJ2-5, with D perhaps matching TRBD2 (5 bases). This CDR3 region has 13 residues. The germline V and J ends were trimmed by 8 bases and 5 bases, with 15 bases remaining between them. The germline V gene has CDR1 MNHEY and CDR2 SVGEGT. The DNA of the CDR3 is TGTGCCAGCGGAGGATGGTGGGTGGAGACCCAGTACTTC. Translated: CASGGWWVETQYF.

In this sample, this clonotype turned up many times. The chain combines TRBV12-3 or TRBV12-4 with TRBJ1-1; D gene ambiguous. The CDR3 is 13 residues long. V was shortened by 4 bases and J by 4 bases, with 10 bases between the two germline ends. The CDR3 nucleotides read TGTGCCAGCAGTTCCAACTCTGGCACTGAAGCTTTCTTT. Translated, it gives CASSSNSGTEAFF.